The rows below give T cell receptor beta chains drawn from one sample of a study of T cells in Graves' hyperthyroidism and ophthalmopathy. Each CDR3 protein gets one entry after TCRdb re-called the multiplex PCR reads with MiXCR. The table shows 350,000 to 500,000 distinct CDR3 sequences, with approximately 14% occurring only once. Sequencing input: blood. The receptor set was obtained from a woman younger than 35 with Graves' hyperthyroidism. CDR3s leave out the opening cysteine and the closing phenylalanine or tryptophan.

CDR3	length	V	J
ASSFVENEQF	10	TRBV12-3/TRBV12-4	TRBJ2-1
ASSQDPGGSSGELF	14	TRBV3-1	TRBJ2-2
ASSQASGFSGELF	13	TRBV3-1	TRBJ2-2
ASSPGGRSGTTIY	13	TRBV18	TRBJ1-3
ASSFGGRRSSGPYEQY	16	TRBV12-3/TRBV12-4	TRBJ2-7
ASRLAGVGGETQY	13	TRBV12-3/TRBV12-4	TRBJ2-5
ASSQVGLASGNEQF	14	TRBV4-1	TRBJ2-1
ASSFRGSSLPHEQF	14	TRBV7-8	TRBJ2-1
ASSYQGATEAF	11	TRBV28	TRBJ1-1
ASSPPPGQGYYEQY	14	TRBV18	TRBJ2-7
ASRTTSGRYPYNEQF	15	TRBV28	TRBJ2-1
ASRERTANTEAF	12	TRBV19	TRBJ1-1
ATTQGQREIYEQF	13	TRBV15	TRBJ2-1
ASRVGRGPYNEQF	13	TRBV27	TRBJ2-1
SVGQGEAYEQY	11	TRBV29-1	TRBJ2-7
ASSQGNRINQPQH	13	TRBV3-1	TRBJ1-5
ASSTGPKLF	9	TRBV7-9	TRBJ1-4
ASSGTGALMNTEAF	14	TRBV10-2	TRBJ1-1
AWRGGPGQRTDTQY	14	TRBV30	TRBJ2-3
ASSPWEGGYNEQF	13	TRBV7-2	TRBJ2-1
SVGGLAKNIQY	11	TRBV29-1	TRBJ2-4
ASSLTGVASYEQY	13	TRBV27	TRBJ2-7
ASEDTGPGVGTRGEQY	16	TRBV6-2/TRBV6-3	TRBJ2-7
ASSFGTPKSEQY	12	TRBV7-8	TRBJ2-7
AWRARGGGNEQF	12	TRBV30	TRBJ2-1
ASSSAGWRARRSYNEQF	17	TRBV5-1	TRBJ2-1
ASSIGSASYGYT	12	TRBV19	TRBJ1-2
ASSRPSYEQY	10	TRBV7-2	TRBJ2-7